This is a list of T cell receptor beta chains from one sample in a study of cytomegalovirus exposure and HLA in healthy donors. Only in-frame clones appear in the TCRdb table, and some are missing; sequencing was by immunoSEQ multiplex PCR. This sample has almost 200,000 clones; approximately 85% occur once, and the top ten carry under 3%. Sequenced input: PBMCs. These receptors were taken from a woman aged 45 to 65 in good health and CMV-seronegative. Both conserved end residues are part of each CDR3. A D gene is named only where the DNA matches it firmly. The listing skips clone size in some rows; elsewhere it reads once, few, many or a size class.

>TRBV18|TRBJ1-1|NA|NA
CASSPGRNTEAFF
TGTGCTAGCTCACCAGGCAGAAACACTGAAGCTTTCTTT
>TRBV4-2|TRBJ1-1|NA|NA
CASTVRGGTEAFF
TGTGCCAGCACCGTCCGGGGAGGCACTGAAGCTTTCTTT
>TRBV5-1|TRBJ2-7|NA|TRBD1
CASSPGQGVSYEQYF
TGCGCCAGCAGCCCGGGACAGGGGGTATCTTACGAGCAGTACTTC
>TRBV11-2|TRBJ2-6|NA|NA
CASSSNRAGANVLTF
TGTGCCAGCAGCTCGAACAGGGCTGGGGCCAACGTCCTGACTTTC
>TRBV18|TRBJ2-5|NA|NA
CASPTSPGKVEETQYF
TGTGCCAGCCCGACCAGTCCAGGGAAGGTCGAAGAGACCCAGTACTTC
>TRBV9|TRBJ2-2|NA|TRBD2
CASSVAASGKGELFF
TGTGCCAGCAGCGTAGCGGCTAGCGGGAAGGGGGAGCTGTTTTTT
>TRBV10-1|TRBJ1-2|NA|NA
CASTAGVGVDGYTF
TGCGCCAGCACGGCAGGGGTTGGGGTCGATGGCTACACCTTC
>TRBV5-4|TRBJ2-7|NA|TRBD2
CASSSGREGSGEQYF
TGTGCCAGCAGCTCCGGACGGGAGGGATCGGGCGAGCAGTACTTC
>TRBV9|TRBJ2-2|NA|TRBD2
CASGVAGIGELFF
TGTGCCAGCGGAGTAGCGGGTATCGGGGAGCTGTTTTTT
>TRBV28|TRBJ1-1|NA|NA
CASRTAGNEAFF
TGTGCCAGCAGAACCGCGGGGAATGAAGCTTTCTTT
>TRBV6-1|TRBJ2-1|NA|TRBD1
CASRAPGGEQFF
TGTGCCAGCAGGGCCCCAGGGGGTGAGCAGTTCTTC
>TRBV4-1|TRBJ2-5|few|TRBD1
CASSRGQVRETQYF
TGCGCCAGCAGCCGCGGACAGGTTAGGGAGACCCAGTACTTC
>TRBV28|TRBJ2-7|NA|TRBD2
CASSSPGLAGGLMEQYF
TGTGCCAGCAGTTCCCCCGGACTAGCGGGAGGCCTCATGGAGCAGTACTTC
>TRBV5-4|TRBJ2-7|NA|NA
CASSLSSSYEQYF
TGTGCCAGCAGCTTGAGCTCATCCTACGAGCAGTACTTC
>TRBV2|TRBJ2-1|few|NA
CASSLGHNLGVDEQFF
TGTGCCAGCAGCTTGGGACATAACCTAGGGGTTGATGAGCAGTTCTTC
>TRBV29-1|TRBJ2-3|NA|TRBD2
CSVGGAGGRTDTQYF
TGCAGCGTGGGGGGGGCGGGAGGGCGTACAGATACGCAGTATTTT
>TRBV18|TRBJ2-1|many|TRBD2
CASSPRTSGYNEQFF
TGTGCCAGCTCACCACGGACTAGCGGCTACAATGAGCAGTTCTTC
>TRBV19|TRBJ2-5|once|TRBD1
CASSSPGQKETQYF
TGTGCCAGTAGTTCCCCGGGACAGAAAGAGACCCAGTACTTC
>TRBV6-5|TRBJ1-2|NA|NA
CASSYRRSRSYTF
TGTGCCAGCAGTTACCGTCGGTCGCGAAGCTACACCTTC
>TRBV19|TRBJ1-1|once|NA
CASSSVNTEAFF
TGTGCCAGTAGTTCGGTGAACACTGAAGCTTTCTTT
>TRBV12-5|TRBJ2-5|NA|NA
CASGQGGGETQYF
TGTGCTAGTGGCCAGGGCGGCGGAGAGACCCAGTACTTC
>TRBV30|TRBJ2-5|NA|NA
CAWKVRATLEGAQYF
TGTGCCTGGAAGGTTCGGGCCACCCTCGAAGGGGCCCAGTACTTC
>TRBV19|TRBJ1-3|NA|NA
CASSPRTAGGNTIYF
TGTGCCAGTAGTCCCAGGACAGCGGGAGGAAACACCATATATTTT
>TRBV13|TRBJ2-7|NA|TRBD2
CASSPGLAGGAREQYF
TGTGCCAGCAGCCCCGGACTAGCGGGGGGGGCCCGCGAGCAGTACTTC
>TRBV6-5|TRBJ1-1|NA|TRBD1
CASNPDRGLNTEAFF
TGTGCCAGCAACCCAGACAGGGGCTTGAACACTGAAGCTTTCTTT
>TRBV7-6|TRBJ1-5|NA|NA
CASSLGQNNQPQHF
TGTGCCAGCAGCTTAGGACAGAACAATCAGCCCCAGCATTTT
>TRBV4-2|TRBJ2-7|NA|TRBD2
CASSGRPGLAGVWSSYEQYF
TGTGCCAGCAGCGGACGACCGGGACTAGCGGGAGTGTGGTCATCCTACGAGCAGTACTTC
>TRBV4-1|TRBJ2-1|NA|TRBD2
CASSQEGEGDLSNEQFF
TGCGCCAGCAGCCAAGAGGGGGAGGGCGACCTCTCCAATGAGCAGTTCTTC
>TRBV28|TRBJ2-3|NA|NA
CASSFVSGSTDTQYF
TGTGCCAGCAGTTTCGTCTCGGGGAGCACAGATACGCAGTATTTT
>TRBV28|TRBJ1-2|NA|NA
CASSLRGGSDYGYTF
TGTGCCAGCAGTTTACGAGGGGGTTCGGACTATGGCTACACCTTC
>TRBV5-1|TRBJ2-7|NA|TRBD1
CASSFYGQGADYEQYF
TGCGCCAGCAGCTTTTATGGACAGGGGGCAGATTACGAGCAGTACTTC
>TRBV6-6|TRBJ1-2|NA|TRBD1
CASSIDRADGYTF
TGTGCCAGCAGCATCGACAGGGCCGATGGCTACACCTTC
>TRBV5-6|TRBJ1-2|NA|NA
CANSFKKDMVATYGYTF
TGTGCCAACAGCTTTAAGAAGGACATGGTGGCTACCTATGGCTACACCTTC
>TRBV28|TRBJ2-3|NA|NA
CASSFGLATQYF
TGTGCCAGCAGTTTTGGGCTAGCCACGCAGTATTTT
>TRBV7-2|TRBJ2-1|NA|TRBD2
CASSLGLAGGVEQFF
TGTGCCAGCAGCTTGGGACTAGCGGGAGGGGTTGAGCAGTTCTTC
>TRBV18|TRBJ1-2|once|TRBD1
CASSHSGTEDYGYTF
TGTGCCAGCTCACACTCCGGGACAGAGGACTATGGCTACACCTTC
>TRBV6-6|TRBJ1-4|NA|TRBD1
CASSRGQGATNEKLFF
TGTGCCAGCAGCCGGGGACAGGGGGCAACTAATGAAAAACTGTTTTTT
>TRBV27|TRBJ2-1|NA|TRBD2
CASRPRAGPYNEQFF
TGTGCCAGCAGACCTCGAGCGGGACCCTACAATGAGCAGTTCTTC
>TRBV15|TRBJ2-1|NA|TRBD2
CATSREIAGRNEQFF
TGTGCCACCAGCAGAGAGATAGCGGGAAGGAATGAGCAGTTCTTC
>TRBV30|TRBJ2-2|NA|NA
CAWIRDTSRDTGELFF
TGTGCCTGGATTCGGGACACCTCGAGAGACACCGGGGAGCTGTTTTTT
>TRBV5-4|TRBJ2-7|once|TRBD1
CASSLKGQGAHEQYF
TGTGCCAGCAGCTTGAAGGGTCAGGGGGCCCACGAGCAGTACTTC
>TRBV6-1|TRBJ2-6|NA|NA
CASSAGSGANVLTF
TGTGCCAGCAGTGCAGGGTCTGGGGCCAACGTCCTGACTTTC
>TRBV19|TRBJ2-5|NA|TRBD2
CASRHGGEETQYF
TGTGCCAGTAGGCACGGGGGGGAAGAGACCCAGTACTTC
>TRBV9|TRBJ2-5|NA|TRBD2
CASSVDHSGRQGAQYF
TGTGCCAGCAGCGTAGACCACAGCGGGAGGCAAGGGGCCCAGTACTTC
>TRBV6-1|TRBJ2-1|few|TRBD2
CASSALAAYNEQFF
TGTGCCAGCAGTGCCCTAGCGGCCTACAATGAGCAGTTCTTC